This T cell receptor beta chain was sequenced during a study of blood T cells in healthy people across ages. The germline CDR1 and CDR2 sequences are DFQATT and SNEGSKA (reference sequence). This CDR3 comprises 14 residues. V was pared by 3 bases and J by 4 bases, with 13 bases between. Next came a second PCR, run for about 7 to 11 cycles, which used a sample-barcoded 5' primer along with a J-beta primer mix. TCRdb used MiXCR to reprocess the 5' RACE reads, holding one entry per CDR3 protein. The sample has approximately 1,100,000 distinct CDR3 sequences; 45% are singletons. This sequence joins TRBV20-1 and TRBJ1-5; unclear D gene. The material sequenced was blood. This TCR derives from a woman aged 60-75 years in good health. Here the CDR3 reads CSASVPGWNQPQHF. Here the CDR3 DNA reads TGCAGTGCTAGTGTCCCGGGGTGGAATCAGCCCCAGCATTTT.